These 24 T cell receptor beta chains came from one sample sequenced in a study of T cell responses to AZD1222 COVID-19 vaccine. Method: immunoSEQ multiplex PCR; TCRdb's copy keeps in-frame clones and lacks some. Of about 190,000 clones in the sample, almost 95% are singletons; the top ten hold roughly 9.2%. Source: peripheral blood, taken on day 0 of AZD1222 vaccination. All receptors derive from an adult in good health.

The chain links TRBV6-5 to TRBJ1-4; 7 bases are a match to TRBD1. V shed 6 bases and J 8 bases; nucleotides not matched to a gene: 12. The CDR3 is 15 amino acids. CDR1 is MNHEY, CDR2 SVGAGI, per germline. Here the CDR3 reads CASSADRGQGEKLFF. In DNA form, the CDR3 reads TGTGCCAGCAGCGCCGATAGGGGGCAGGGAGAAAAACTGTTTTTT.

CDR3 in amino acids: CASSPGTAGIAKNIQYF. The CDR3, as DNA: TGTGCCAGCAGTCCCGGGACAGCGGGAATAGCCAAAAACATTCAGTACTTC. This rearrangement joins TRBV19 to TRBJ2-4, with D possibly being TRBD1 or TRBD2 (7 bases each). This CDR3 comprises 17 residues. Germline V gives CDR1 LNHDA, CDR2 SQIVND (reference sequence). V dropped 9 bases and J dropped 0 bases, with 21 bases sitting between them.

CDR3 region: CASSDTTYGDTQYF. The DNA for the CDR3 is TGTGCCAGCAGTGACACTACCTACGGAGATACGCAGTATTTT. This rearrangement joins TRBV6-4 to TRBJ2-3; D uncertain. The CDR3 extends over 14 amino acids. V shed 2 bases and J shed 5 bases, with 11 bases lying between them. The V gene's germline CDR1 is MRHNA and CDR2 SNTAGT.

The genes are TRBV6-5 and TRBJ1-2; TRBD1 is a possible D gene (5 bases). The V and J ends lost 6 bases and 8 bases respectively, with 16 bases between them. Germline-derived CDR1 and CDR2 are MNHEY and SVGAGI. The CDR3 loop spans 13 amino acids. Here the CDR3 DNA reads TGTGCCAGCAGGAATAAAGGGGTGCAGGGCTACACCTTC. This gives the protein CASRNKGVQGYTF.

The rearrangement links TRBV15 to TRBJ2-2; 10 bases agree with TRBD1. The CDR3 is 13 residues long. Trimming cost V 5 bases and J 6 bases; bases outside gene matches: 0. CDR1 is LNHNV and CDR2 is YYDKDF in the germline V gene (reference sequence). The CDR3 reads CATSGTGAGELFF. The CDR3 DNA reads TGTGCCACCAGCGGGACAGGGGCCGGGGAGCTGTTTTTT.

Here the CDR3 reads CASSGRLPNTGELFF. The CDR3 DNA reads as TGTGCCAGCAGCGGACGACTCCCGAACACCGGGGAGCTGTTTTTT. V gene TRBV7-9 combines with J gene TRBJ2-2; D remains unclear. V was shortened by 5 bases and J by 0 bases, with 10 bases between the two germline ends. CDR3 length: 15 residues. The germline CDR1 and CDR2 sequences are SEHNR and FQNEAQ (reference sequence).

V gene TRBV28 combines with J gene TRBJ2-7, with D hard to call. The germline V gene has CDR1 MDHEN and CDR2 SYDVKM. Trimming stripped 4 bases from V and 6 bases from J, with 10 bases between. The CDR3 totals 12 residues. The CDR3, as DNA: TGTGCCAGCAGTTCTCACAACACCGAGCAGTACTTC. Amino acid sequence: CASSSHNTEQYF.

This chain joins TRBV7-2 and TRBJ2-7; the match to TRBD1 covers 7 bases. The V segment lost 1 base and the J segment 2 bases; nucleotides outside the gene matches: 14. The CDR3 covers 18 residues. Germline CDR1 is SGHTA and CDR2 is FQGNSA. The CDR3 reads CASSLVRGDSRSPYEQYF. Here the CDR3 DNA reads TGTGCCAGCAGCTTAGTTCGTGGGGACAGCCGTAGTCCCTACGAGCAGTACTTC. Supplemented by reference TRBV7-2 and TRBJ2-7, the full variable domain reads GAGVSQSPSNKVTEKGKDVELRCDPISGHTALYWYRQSLGQGLEFLIYFQGNSAPDKSGLPSDRFSAERTGGSVSTLTIQRTQQEDSAVYLCASSLVRGDSRSPYEQYFGPGTRLTVT.

This chain joins TRBV18 and TRBJ2-5; D not certain. The germline gives CDR1 KGHSH, CDR2 LQKENI. The V gene lost 1 base and the J gene lost 5 bases, with 11 bases spanning the gap. This CDR3 has 14 amino acids. The CDR3 sequence is CASSPLRQMETQYF. CDR3 DNA: TGTGCCAGCTCACCACTACGGCAGATGGAGACCCAGTACTTC.

The chain is built from TRBV7-9 and TRBJ2-2; D not certain. In germline, CDR1 is SEHNR, CDR2 FQNEAQ (reference sequence). Trimming removed 3 bases from V and 9 bases from J, with 5 bases in between. The CDR3 spans 11 residues. In DNA form, the CDR3 reads TGTGCCAGCAGCTTCCAGAGGGAGCTGTTTTTT. Translated, it gives CASSFQRELFF. Full variable domain (outside the CDR3, taken from reference TRBV7-9 and TRBJ2-2): DTGVSQNPRHKITKRGQNVTFRCDPISEHNRLYWYRQTLGQGPEFLTYFQNEAQLEKSRLLSDRFSAERPKGSFSTLEIQRTEQGDSAMYLCASSFQRELFFGEGSRLTVL.

This clone occurred once. The V call is TRBV27, the J call TRBJ1-1; no definite D call. The V gene lost 0 bases and the J gene lost 0 bases, with 8 bases spanning the gap. Germline V gives CDR1 MNHEY, CDR2 SMNVEV (reference sequence). The CDR3 extends over 15 amino acids. The CDR3 sequence: CASSLSRGMNTEAFF. CDR3 bases: TGTGCCAGCAGTTTATCGCGGGGAATGAACACTGAAGCTTTCTTT.

The V and J genes are TRBV3-1 (or the pseudogene TRBV3-2) and TRBJ1-2; no definite D call. Germline CDR1 and CDR2: LGHDT and YNNKEL (reference sequence). This CDR3 has 15 residues. Trimming removed 0 bases at V and 6 bases at J, with 14 bases between. Written as DNA, the CDR3 is TGTGCCAGCAGCCAAGAGGTCCGAGGGATCAATGGCTACACCTTC. Encoded protein: CASSQEVRGINGYTF.

V and J are TRBV5-1 and TRBJ2-7, with D unresolved. Per the germline V gene, CDR1 is SGHRS and CDR2 is YFSETQ. The CDR3 extends over 14 amino acids. V was trimmed by 5 bases and J by 1 base, leaving 13 bases between them. Written as DNA, the CDR3 is TGCGCCAGCAGAGGCGAGCTCTCATCCTACGAGCAGTACTTC. Translation gives CASRGELSSYEQYF.

The chain carries TRBV7-3 and TRBJ1-2; weak D call: TRBD1 (5 bases). The CDR3 length is 13 residues. Germline V CDR1 and CDR2: SGHTA, FQGTGA. V lost 4 bases and J lost 4, with 10 bases in between. The CDR3 region is CASSSGRGYGYTF. DNA of the CDR3: TGTGCCAGCAGCTCGGGGAGGGGCTATGGCTACACCTTC.

J is TRBJ2-1 and V is TRBV5-6; no definite D call. This CDR3 is built from 15 residues. With 6 bases removed from V and 0 bases from J, the gap between germline ends came to 13 bases. The germline V gene encodes CDR1 SGHDT and CDR2 YYEEEE. CDR3 amino acids: CASTELASSYNEQFF. Written as DNA, the CDR3 is TGTGCCAGCACCGAGTTAGCTAGCTCCTACAATGAGCAGTTCTTC.

This clone was observed a single time. The V and J genes are TRBV7-3 and TRBJ2-7; D perhaps matches TRBD2 (6 bases). The CDR3 covers 14 residues. CDR1 is SGHTA, CDR2 FQGTGA, per germline. Trimming took 3 bases from V and 5 from J, leaving 14 bases between them. The CDR3, as DNA: TGTGCCAGCAGCTTGGGGGGTAGTGGAAACGAGCAGTACTTC. Protein sequence: CASSLGGSGNEQYF. Looking up the rest from reference TRBV7-3 and TRBJ2-7 gives the full variable domain: GAGVSQTPSNKVTEKGKYVELRCDPISGHTALYWYRQSLGQGPEFLIYFQGTGAADDSGLPNDRFFAVRPEGSVSTLKIQRTERGDSAVYLCASSLGGSGNEQYFGPGTRLTVT.

The gene calls are TRBV5-4 and TRBJ1-2; tentatively, D is TRBD1 (5 bases). The germline V and J ends were trimmed by 0 bases and 3 bases, with 9 bases remaining between them. CDR3 length equals 14 residues. Germline V lookup: CDR1 SGHNT, CDR2 YYREEE (reference sequence). The CDR3 loop is CASSLVGEDYGYTF. CDR3 sequence (DNA): TGTGCCAGCAGCTTGGTAGGGGAGGACTATGGCTACACCTTC.

The chain is built from TRBV4-2 and TRBJ2-2; D not certain. The CDR3 sequence is 16 residues long. The V and J ends lost 0 bases and 7 bases respectively, with 15 bases between them. Germline CDR1 reads LGHNA; CDR2 reads YNFKEQ. The CDR3 DNA sequence: TGTGCCAGCAGCCAAGATCGAACTTCCTTGGTCGGGGAGCTGTTTTTT. It encodes CASSQDRTSLVGELFF.

The chain couples TRBV11-2 to TRBJ2-5; the D is unclear. The germline V and J ends were trimmed by 0 bases and 5 bases, with 10 bases remaining between them. The CDR3 has 14 residues. Germline CDR1 is SGHAT and CDR2 is FQNNGV. CDR3 loop: CASSLEGSWETQYF. The CDR3 coding sequence is TGTGCCAGCAGCTTAGAGGGTAGCTGGGAGACCCAGTACTTC.

V usage is TRBV4-1 and J usage is TRBJ1-2; no reliable D call. The CDR3 contains 15 residues. V lost 1 base and J 4 bases, leaving 13 bases between the germline ends. Germline CDR1 MGHRA, CDR2 YSYEKL. The CDR3 DNA reads as TGCGCCAGCAGCCAAGTGTTTCAGGACTCCTATGGCTACACCTTC. This translates into CASSQVFQDSYGYTF.

The chain is built from TRBV5-1 and TRBJ2-7; TRBD1 matches at 8 bases. This CDR3 comprises 14 residues. Trimming took 1 base from V and 3 from J; bases not matched to a gene: 3. Germline loops: CDR1 SGHRS, CDR2 YFSETQ. As DNA, the CDR3 is TGCGCCAGCAGCTTGAGGACAGGGTACTACGAGCAGTACTTC. This encodes CASSLRTGYYEQYF.

The rearrangement uses TRBV24-1 and TRBJ1-5; D not certain. Germline CDR1 KGHDR, CDR2 SFDVKD. The CDR3 totals 13 residues. Trimming pared 5 bases from V and 2 bases from J, leaving 6 bases between. CDR3 region: CATSGQGNQPQHF. The CDR3 nucleotides are TGTGCCACCAGTGGGCAGGGCAATCAGCCCCAGCATTTT.

The J gene is TRBJ2-1, the V gene TRBV19; 12 bases agree with TRBD2. Trimming took 3 bases from V and 2 from J; bases not matched to a gene: 8. Looked up from germline, CDR1 is LNHDA and CDR2 is SQIVND (reference sequence). CDR3 length: 18 residues. In DNA form, the CDR3 reads TGTGCCAGTAGTATCGCCCGACTAGCGGGAGTTACCTACAATGAGCAGTTCTTC. This encodes CASSIARLAGVTYNEQFF. Complete variable domain (other parts from reference TRBV19 and TRBJ2-1): DGGITQSPKYLFRKEGQNVTLSCEQNLNHDAMYWYRQDPGQGLRLIYYSQIVNDFQKGDIAEGYSVSREKKESFPLTVTSAQKNPTAFYLCASSIARLAGVTYNEQFFGPGTRLTVL.

V gene TRBV12-3 or TRBV12-4 combines with J gene TRBJ2-3; D unclear. The V end was cut by 1 base, the J end by 6 bases, with 8 bases between. This CDR3 is 13 amino acids long. CDR3 in amino acids: CASSLGAPDTQYF. In nucleotides, the CDR3 is TGTGCCAGCAGTTTAGGAGCGCCGGATACGCAGTATTTT.